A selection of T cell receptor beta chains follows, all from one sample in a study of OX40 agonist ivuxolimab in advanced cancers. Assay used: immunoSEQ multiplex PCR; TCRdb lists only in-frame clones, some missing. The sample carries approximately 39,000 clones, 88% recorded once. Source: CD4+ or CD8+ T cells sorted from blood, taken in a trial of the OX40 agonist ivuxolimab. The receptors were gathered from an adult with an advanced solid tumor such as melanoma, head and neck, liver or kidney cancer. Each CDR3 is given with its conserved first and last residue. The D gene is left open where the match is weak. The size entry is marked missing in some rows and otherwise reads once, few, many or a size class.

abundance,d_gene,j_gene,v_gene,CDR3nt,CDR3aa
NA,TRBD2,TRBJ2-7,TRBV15,TGTGCCACCAGCAGAGATCTGGCGGGACTAGGAGGATACGAGCAGTACTTC,CATSRDLAGLGGYEQYF
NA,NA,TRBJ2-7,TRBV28,TGTGCCAGCGGCCCGGACGAGCAGTACTTC,CASGPDEQYF
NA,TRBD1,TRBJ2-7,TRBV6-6,TGTGCCAGCAGTCGGGACAGTACCTACGAGCAGTACTTC,CASSRDSTYEQYF
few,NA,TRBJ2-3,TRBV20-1,TGCAGTGGTAGAATCGGAGATACGCAGTATTTT,CSGRIGDTQYF
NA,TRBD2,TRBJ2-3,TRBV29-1,TGCAGCGTTGAAGGAGGAAGGCGGGAGAGATCAGATACGCAGTATTTT,CSVEGGRRERSDTQYF
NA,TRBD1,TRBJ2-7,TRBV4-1,TGCGCCAGCAGCCCACGACAGGGCTACGAGCAGTACTTC,CASSPRQGYEQYF
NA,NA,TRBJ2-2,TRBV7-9,TGTGCCAGCTTTACCGGGGAGCTGTTTTTT,CASFTGELFF
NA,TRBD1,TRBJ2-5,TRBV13,TGTGCCAGCAGCCGGCCCGGGACAGGGGGTCTACTCCAAGAGACCCAGTACTTC,CASSRPGTGGLLQETQYF
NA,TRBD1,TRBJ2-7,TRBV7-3,TGTGCCAGCAGCTTAACGCTGGGACAGGACGAGCAGTACTTC,CASSLTLGQDEQYF
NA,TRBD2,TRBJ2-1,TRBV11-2,TGTGCCAGCGGGGGGGGGAGTCCCTACAATGAGCAGTTCTTC,CASGGGSPYNEQFF
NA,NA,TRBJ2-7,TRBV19,TGTGCCAGTAGTATCGTCCCCAGCTACGAGCAGTACTTC,CASSIVPSYEQYF
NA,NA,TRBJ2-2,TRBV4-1,TGCGCCACCACCCATAACACCGGGGAGCTGTTTTTT,CATTHNTGELFF
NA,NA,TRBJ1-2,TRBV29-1,TGCAGCGTTGTTTTGATAGGGGCTAACTATGGCTACACCTTC,CSVVLIGANYGYTF
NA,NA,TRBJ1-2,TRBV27,TGTGCCAGCAGTTTAGGCCAAAACTATGGCTACACCTTC,CASSLGQNYGYTF
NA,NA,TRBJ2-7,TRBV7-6,TGTGCCAGCAGCTGGGGACGGGGAGACTACGAGCAGTACTTC,CASSWGRGDYEQYF
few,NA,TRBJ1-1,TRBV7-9,TGTGCCAGCAGCTTCACAGTGAACACTGAAGCTTTCTTT,CASSFTVNTEAFF
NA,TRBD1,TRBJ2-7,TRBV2,TGTGCCAGCTGCGCAGGGGGAAACTACGAGCAGTACTTC,CASCAGGNYEQYF
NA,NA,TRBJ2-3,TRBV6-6,TGTGCCAGCAGTTACGGCAGCCCAGGGCTCGCAGATACGCAGTATTTT,CASSYGSPGLADTQYF
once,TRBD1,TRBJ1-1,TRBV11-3,TGTGCCAGCAGCTATACCGGGACAGGGACGCAATCCTTT,CASSYTGTGTQSF
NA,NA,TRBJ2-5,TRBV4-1,TGCGCCAGCAGCCAGGCCCCTAATGGAGAGACCCAGTACTTC,CASSQAPNGETQYF
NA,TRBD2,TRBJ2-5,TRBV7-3,TGTGCCAGCAGCCCCTCCTTAGCGGGATTAGAGACCCAGTACTTC,CASSPSLAGLETQYF
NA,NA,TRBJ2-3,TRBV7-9,TGTGCCAGCAGCCCCAGACTAGTTCCAGATACGCAGTATTTT,CASSPRLVPDTQYF
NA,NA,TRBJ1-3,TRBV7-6,TGTGCCAGCAGCTACAAACAGGGCTCTGGAAACACCATATATTTT,CASSYKQGSGNTIYF
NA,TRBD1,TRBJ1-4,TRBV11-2,TGTGCCAGCAGCTTAGGTACCGGGACAGGGTTTGATGAAAAACTGTTTTTT,CASSLGTGTGFDEKLFF
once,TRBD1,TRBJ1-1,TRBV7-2,TGTGCCAGCAGCTCGACAGGGTATACTGAAGCTTTCTTT,CASSSTGYTEAFF
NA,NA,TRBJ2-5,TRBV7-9,TGTGCCAGCAGCTTAGGAGCCCACACACAAGAGACCCAGTACTTC,CASSLGAHTQETQYF
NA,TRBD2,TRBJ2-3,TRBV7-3,TGTGCCAGCAGCTTAAATGGGGCGGGAGTGAGGGCAGATACGCAGTATTTT,CASSLNGAGVRADTQYF
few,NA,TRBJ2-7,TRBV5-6,TGTGCCAGCAGCTTGTTTTTAGCGGTGAGAACCTACGAGCAGTACTTC,CASSLFLAVRTYEQYF
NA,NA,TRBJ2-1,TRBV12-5,TGTGCTAGTGCCTCGGGGACTTTCAATGAGCAGTTCTTC,CASASGTFNEQFF
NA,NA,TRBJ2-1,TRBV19,TGTGCCAGTAGTGTGGGCCTAAACAATGAGCAGTTCTTC,CASSVGLNNEQFF
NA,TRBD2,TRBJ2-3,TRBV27,TGTGCCAGCAGCCCCCTAGCGGGAATGACAGATACGCAGTATTTT,CASSPLAGMTDTQYF
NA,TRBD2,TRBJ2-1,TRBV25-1,TGTGCCAGCAAAGCGGGGGGCGGCGATGAGCAGTTCTTC,CASKAGGGDEQFF
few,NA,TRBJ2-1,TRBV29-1,TGCAGCGTTGTCAGGGCCAGGGTAGATGAGCAGTTCTTC,CSVVRARVDEQFF
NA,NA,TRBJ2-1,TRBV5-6,TGTGCCAGCAGCTTGGAATTAGCTTCACTATCCTACAATGAGCAGTTCTTC,CASSLELASLSYNEQFF
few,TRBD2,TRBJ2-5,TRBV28,TGTGCCAGCAGTGGCCCGAGACTAGCGGGAAAAGAGACCCAGTACTTC,CASSGPRLAGKETQYF
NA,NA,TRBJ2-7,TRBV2,TGTGCCAGCCAGGGGCCAGTCTCCTACGAGCAGTACTTC,CASQGPVSYEQYF
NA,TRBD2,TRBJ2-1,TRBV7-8,TGTGCCAGCAGCGAAAGCCGGACTAGCGTTTTGAATGAGCAGTTCTTC,CASSESRTSVLNEQFF
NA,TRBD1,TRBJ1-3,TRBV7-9,TGTGCCAGCAGCTTAGCGGGACAGGGGATGGGAAACACCATATATTTT,CASSLAGQGMGNTIYF
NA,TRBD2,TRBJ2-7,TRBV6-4,TGTGCCAGCAGCCCGGGCGGGAGGACCTACGAGCAGTACTTC,CASSPGGRTYEQYF
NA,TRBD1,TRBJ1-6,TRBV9,TGTGCCAGCAGCGAGGGACAGGGGGCCAATTCACCCCTCCACTTT,CASSEGQGANSPLHF
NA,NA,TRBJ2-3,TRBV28,TGTGCCAGCAGTGGGGCGTCAAGCGAGTCAGGCACAGATACGCAGTATTTT,CASSGASSESGTDTQYF
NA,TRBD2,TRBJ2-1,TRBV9,TGTGCCAGCAGCACATCTAGCGGGAGTACCTACAATGAGCAGTTCTTC,CASSTSSGSTYNEQFF
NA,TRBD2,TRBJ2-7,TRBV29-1,TGCAGCGTTGATTCTCCTAGCGGAACCTACGAGCAGTACTTC,CSVDSPSGTYEQYF
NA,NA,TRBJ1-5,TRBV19,TGTGCCAGTACCCCAGGGAGCTTTTATCAGCCCCAGCATTTT,CASTPGSFYQPQHF
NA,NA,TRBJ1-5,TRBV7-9,TGTGCCAGCAGGACGGACAATCAGCCCCAGCATTTT,CASRTDNQPQHF
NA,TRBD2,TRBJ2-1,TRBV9,TGTGCCAGCAGCCCCCCCCTTAGCGGGAGGGCCATTGAGCAGTTCTTC,CASSPPLSGRAIEQFF
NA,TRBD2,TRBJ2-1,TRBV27,TGTGCCAGTCGTAGCGGGGCCTTAGAGCAGTTCTTC,CASRSGALEQFF
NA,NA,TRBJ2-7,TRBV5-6,TGTGCCAGCAGCTTGAGGCGTTCCTACGAGCAGTACTTC,CASSLRRSYEQYF
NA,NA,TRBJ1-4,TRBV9,TGTGCCAGCAGCCCTCTTGGGACACGATGCGGAAAACTGTTTTTT,CASSPLGTRCGKLFF
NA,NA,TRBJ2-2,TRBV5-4,TGTGCCAGCAGCTACGAGACCGGGGAGCTGTTTTTT,CASSYETGELFF
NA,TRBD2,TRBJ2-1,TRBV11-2,TGTGCCAGCAGCTTACTGTCGGCGGGAGGGCTCGATGAGCAGTTCTTC,CASSLLSAGGLDEQFF
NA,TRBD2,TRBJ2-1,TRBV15,TGTGCCACCAGCAGGACTAGCGGTACACAATACAATGAGCAGTTCTTC,CATSRTSGTQYNEQFF